The 7 T cell receptor beta chains given below trace back to one sample, sequenced in a study of T cells in Graves' hyperthyroidism and ophthalmopathy. Amplified regions were TCR beta CDR3 sequences from RNA transcripts. The primer set for the first-round RT-PCR of the TCR CDR3 was HTBI. TCRdb re-analysed the multiplex PCR reads in MiXCR, keeping a single row per CDR3 protein. The sample holds approximately 250,000 distinct CDR3 sequences, about 24% seen once. Sequenced material: blood. Receptors were obtained from a woman aged 40 to 50 with Graves' ophthalmopathy.

With respect to this clonotype: Sequence at one end of the junction differs from germline and may be a read error. The chain has TRBV20-1 and TRBJ1-5; D is ambiguous. Germline CDR1 reads DFQATT; CDR2 reads SNEGSKA (reference sequence). The CDR3 is 10 amino acids. The CDR3 DNA reads TGCAATGCTAGTCTACAGCCCCAGCCTTTT. Its translation is CNASLQPQPF.

The sample holds many counts of this clonotype. This sequence joins TRBV20-1 and TRBJ2-7, with 9 bases lining up with TRBD2. Trimming took 0 bases from V and 0 from J; bases not matched to a gene: 3. CDR3 length: 15 residues. The V gene's germline CDR1 is DFQATT and CDR2 SNEGSKA (reference sequence). The chain's CDR3 is CSARDPSGASYEQYF. The CDR3 coding sequence is TGCAGTGCTAGAGATCCTAGCGGGGCCTCCTACGAGCAGTACTTC.

In its sample, this clonotype was seen many times. The rearrangement joins TRBV7-8 to TRBJ2-4, with 7 bases aligning to TRBD2. The CDR3 covers 17 residues. CDR1 and CDR2 (germline): SGHVS, FQNEAQ. V lost 0 bases and J lost 1; bases outside the gene matches: 6. The CDR3 is CASSLALMGGAKNIQYF. CDR3 DNA: TGTGCCAGCAGCTTAGCGTTAATGGGGGGGGCCAAAAACATTCAGTACTTC.

This chain joins TRBV6-1 and TRBJ1-5; possible D gene TRBD1, 5 bases. The CDR3 runs 16 residues. Germline assignment: CDR1 MNHNS and CDR2 SASEGT. Trimming shortened V by 0 bases and J by 1 base, and 10 bases separated the two germline ends. DNA of the CDR3: TGTGCCAGCAGTGAAGCGCAGGGACTAAGCAATCAGCCCCAGCATTTT. This encodes CASSEAQGLSNQPQHF.

The sample holds many counts of this clonotype. J is TRBJ1-5 and V is TRBV11-2; 7 bases map to TRBD1. V dropped 5 bases and J dropped 0; count of bases not matched to a gene: 7. The germline V gene has CDR1 SGHAT and CDR2 FQNNGV. This CDR3 contains 16 residues. The chain's CDR3 is CASSPGDRNSNQPQHF. CDR3 DNA sequence: TGTGCCAGCAGCCCTGGGGACAGAAATAGCAATCAGCCCCAGCATTTT.

The table lists this clonotype with many counts. The V gene is TRBV20-1, the J gene TRBJ2-1, with TRBD1 matching over 12 bases. This CDR3 comprises 14 residues. V gave up 3 bases and J gave up 8 bases; unmatched junction bases: 5. The germline gives CDR1 DFQATT, CDR2 SNEGSKA (reference sequence). The CDR3, as DNA: TGCAGTGCTAGCCCGGGACAGGGGGCGTATGAGCAGTTCTTC. Translating gives CSASPGQGAYEQFF.

This clonotype was observed many times. The chain joins TRBV3-1 to TRBJ1-2; tentatively, D is TRBD1 (6 bases). The germline V and J ends were trimmed by 3 bases and 8 bases, with 10 bases remaining between them. CDR3 size: 12 residues. Germline V lookup: CDR1 LGHDT, CDR2 YNNKEL (reference sequence). This CDR3 reads CASSQGGAGYTF. The DNA for the CDR3 is TGTGCCAGCAGCCAGGGGGGCGCGGGCTACACCTTC.